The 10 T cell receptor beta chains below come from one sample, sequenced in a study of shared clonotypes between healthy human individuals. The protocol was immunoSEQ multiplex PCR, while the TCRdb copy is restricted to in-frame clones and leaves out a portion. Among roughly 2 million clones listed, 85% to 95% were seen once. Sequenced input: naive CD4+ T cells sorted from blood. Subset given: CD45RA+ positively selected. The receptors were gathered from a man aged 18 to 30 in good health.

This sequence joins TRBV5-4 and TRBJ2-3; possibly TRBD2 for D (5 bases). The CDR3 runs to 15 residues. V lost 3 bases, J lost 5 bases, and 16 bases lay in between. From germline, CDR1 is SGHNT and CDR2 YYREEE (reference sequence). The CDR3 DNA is TGTGCCAGCAGCTCCAACCCCATTGGAGGAGATACGCAGTATTTT. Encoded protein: CASSSNPIGGDTQYF.

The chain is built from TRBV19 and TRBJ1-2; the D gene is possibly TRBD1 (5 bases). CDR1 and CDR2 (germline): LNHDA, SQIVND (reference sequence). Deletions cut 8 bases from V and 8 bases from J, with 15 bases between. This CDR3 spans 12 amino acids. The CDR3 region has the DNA TGTGCCAGTGGTCGTGCAGGGAACGGCTACACCTTC. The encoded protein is CASGRAGNGYTF.

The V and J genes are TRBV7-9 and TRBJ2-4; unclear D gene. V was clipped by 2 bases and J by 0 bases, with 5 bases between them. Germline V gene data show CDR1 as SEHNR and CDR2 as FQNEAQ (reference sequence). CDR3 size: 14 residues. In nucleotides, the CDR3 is TGTGCCAGCAGCTTATCAGGAGCCAAAAACATTCAGTACTTC. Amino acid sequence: CASSLSGAKNIQYF. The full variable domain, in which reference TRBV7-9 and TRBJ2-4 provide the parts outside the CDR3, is DTGVSQNPRHKITKRGQNVTFRCDPISEHNRLYWYRQTLGQGPEFLTYFQNEAQLEKSRLLSDRFSAERPKGSFSTLEIQRTEQGDSAMYLCASSLSGAKNIQYFGAGTRLSVL.

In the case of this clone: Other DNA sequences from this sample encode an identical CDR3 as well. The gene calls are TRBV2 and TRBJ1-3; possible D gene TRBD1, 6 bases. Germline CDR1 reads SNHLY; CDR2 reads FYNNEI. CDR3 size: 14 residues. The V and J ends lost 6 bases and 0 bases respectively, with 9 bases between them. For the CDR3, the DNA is TGTGCCAGCAGACAGGGCCACTCTGGAAACACCATATATTTT. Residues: CASRQGHSGNTIYF.

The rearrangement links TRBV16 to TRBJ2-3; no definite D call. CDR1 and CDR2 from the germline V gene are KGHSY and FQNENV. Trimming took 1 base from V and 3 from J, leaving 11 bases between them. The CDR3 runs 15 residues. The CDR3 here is CASSQLGASTDTQYF. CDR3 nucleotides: TGTGCCAGCAGCCAATTGGGTGCCTCGACAGATACGCAGTATTTT.

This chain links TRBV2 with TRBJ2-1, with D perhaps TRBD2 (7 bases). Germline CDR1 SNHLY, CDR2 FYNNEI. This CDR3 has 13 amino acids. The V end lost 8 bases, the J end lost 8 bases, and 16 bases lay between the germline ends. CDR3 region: CASGGAYSHEQFF. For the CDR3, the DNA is TGTGCCAGCGGGGGGGCCTATAGCCATGAGCAGTTCTTC.

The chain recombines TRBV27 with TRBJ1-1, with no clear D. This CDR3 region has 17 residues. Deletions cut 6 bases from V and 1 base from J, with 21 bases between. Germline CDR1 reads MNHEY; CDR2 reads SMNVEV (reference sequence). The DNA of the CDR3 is TGTGCCAGCAGCTCTCTCGGGTTGAGGGTACCGAACACTGAAGCTTTCTTT. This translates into CASSSLGLRVPNTEAFF.

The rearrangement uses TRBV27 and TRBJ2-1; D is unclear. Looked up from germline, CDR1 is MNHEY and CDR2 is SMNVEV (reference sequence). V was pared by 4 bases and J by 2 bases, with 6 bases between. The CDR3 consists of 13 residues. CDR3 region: CASSSRTYNEQFF. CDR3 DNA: TGTGCCAGCAGTTCTCGGACCTACAATGAGCAGTTCTTC.

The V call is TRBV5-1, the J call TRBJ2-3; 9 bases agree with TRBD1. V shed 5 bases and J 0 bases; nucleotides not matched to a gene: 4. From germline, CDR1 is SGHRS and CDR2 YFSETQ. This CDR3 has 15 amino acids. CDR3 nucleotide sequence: TGCGCCAGCAGTTACGGGACAGGGAGCACAGATACGCAGTATTTT. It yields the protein CASSYGTGSTDTQYF.

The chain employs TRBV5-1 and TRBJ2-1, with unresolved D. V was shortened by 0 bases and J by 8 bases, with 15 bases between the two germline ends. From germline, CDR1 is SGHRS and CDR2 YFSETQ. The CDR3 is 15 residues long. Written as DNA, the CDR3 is TGCGCCAGCAGCTTGGGCCAAACCCGATGGGATGAGCAGTTCTTC. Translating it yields CASSLGQTRWDEQFF.